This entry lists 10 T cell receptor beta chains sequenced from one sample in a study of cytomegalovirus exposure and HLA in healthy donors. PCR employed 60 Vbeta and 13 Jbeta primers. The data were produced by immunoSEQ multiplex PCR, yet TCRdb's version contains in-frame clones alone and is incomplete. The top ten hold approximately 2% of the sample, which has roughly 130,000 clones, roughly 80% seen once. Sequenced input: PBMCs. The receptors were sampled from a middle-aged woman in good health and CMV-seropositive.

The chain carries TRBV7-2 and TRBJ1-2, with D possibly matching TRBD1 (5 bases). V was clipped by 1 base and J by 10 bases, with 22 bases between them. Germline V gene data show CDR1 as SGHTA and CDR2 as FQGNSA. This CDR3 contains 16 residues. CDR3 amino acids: CASSLDVGQIRSDYTF. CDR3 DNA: TGTGCCAGCAGCTTAGATGTCGGACAAATACGATCGGACTACACCTTC. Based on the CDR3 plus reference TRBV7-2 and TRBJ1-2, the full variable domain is GAGVSQSPSNKVTEKGKDVELRCDPISGHTALYWYRQSLGQGLEFLIYFQGNSAPDKSGLPSDRFSAERTGGSVSTLTIQRTQQEDSAVYLCASSLDVGQIRSDYTFGSGTRLTVV.

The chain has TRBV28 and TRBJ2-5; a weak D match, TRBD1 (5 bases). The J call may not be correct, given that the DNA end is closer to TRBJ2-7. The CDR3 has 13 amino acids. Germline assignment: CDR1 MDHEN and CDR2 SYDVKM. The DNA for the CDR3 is TGTGCCAGCATTTCAGGGAAGACCTACGAGCAGTACTTC. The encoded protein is CASISGKTYEQYF.

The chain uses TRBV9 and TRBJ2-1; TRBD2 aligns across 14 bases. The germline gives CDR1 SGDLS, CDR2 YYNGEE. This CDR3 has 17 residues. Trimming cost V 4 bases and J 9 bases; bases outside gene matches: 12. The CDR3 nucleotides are TGTGCCAGCAGCCCGACTAGCGGGGGGGCAATTCGAAGTGAGCAGTTCTTC. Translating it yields CASSPTSGGAIRSEQFF.

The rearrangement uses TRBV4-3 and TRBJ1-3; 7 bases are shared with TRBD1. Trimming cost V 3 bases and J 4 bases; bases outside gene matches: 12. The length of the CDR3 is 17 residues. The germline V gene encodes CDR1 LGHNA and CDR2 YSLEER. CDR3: CASSQELTGTTGNTIYF. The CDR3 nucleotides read TGCGCCAGCAGCCAGGAGTTGACAGGGACAACGGGAAACACCATATATTTT.

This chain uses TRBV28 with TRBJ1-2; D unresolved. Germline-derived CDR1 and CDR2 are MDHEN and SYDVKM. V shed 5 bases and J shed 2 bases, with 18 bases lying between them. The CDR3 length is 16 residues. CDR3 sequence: CASSPPPGENNYGYTF. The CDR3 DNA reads TGTGCCAGCAGTCCCCCTCCAGGTGAGAACAACTATGGCTACACCTTC.

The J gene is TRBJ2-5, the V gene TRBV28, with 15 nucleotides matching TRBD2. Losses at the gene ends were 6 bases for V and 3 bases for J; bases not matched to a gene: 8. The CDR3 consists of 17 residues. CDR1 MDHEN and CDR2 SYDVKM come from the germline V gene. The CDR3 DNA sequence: TGTGCCAGCAGCCAACTCGGGACTAGCGGGGGGAAAGAGACCCAGTACTTC. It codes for CASSQLGTSGGKETQYF.

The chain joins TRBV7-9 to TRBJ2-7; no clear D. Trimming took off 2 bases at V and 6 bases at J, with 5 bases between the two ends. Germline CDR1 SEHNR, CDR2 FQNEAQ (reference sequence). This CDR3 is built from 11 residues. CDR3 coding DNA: TGTGCCAGCAGCTTAAATCGCGAGCAGTACTTC. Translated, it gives CASSLNREQYF. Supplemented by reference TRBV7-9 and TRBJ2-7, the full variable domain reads DTGVSQNPRHKITKRGQNVTFRCDPISEHNRLYWYRQTLGQGPEFLTYFQNEAQLEKSRLLSDRFSAERPKGSFSTLEIQRTEQGDSAMYLCASSLNREQYFGPGTRLTVT.

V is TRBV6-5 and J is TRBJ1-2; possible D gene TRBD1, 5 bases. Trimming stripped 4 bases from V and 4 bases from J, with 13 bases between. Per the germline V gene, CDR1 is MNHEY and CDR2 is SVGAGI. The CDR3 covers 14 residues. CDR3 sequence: CASSFPGEVYGYTF. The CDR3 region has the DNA TGTGCCAGCAGTTTCCCGGGGGAGGTCTATGGCTACACCTTC.

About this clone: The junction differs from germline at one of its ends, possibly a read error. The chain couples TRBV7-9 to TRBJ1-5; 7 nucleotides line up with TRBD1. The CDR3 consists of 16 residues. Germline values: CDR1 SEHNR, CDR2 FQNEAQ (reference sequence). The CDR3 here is CSSSSNTQGSGQPQHF. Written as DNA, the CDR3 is TGTTCCAGCAGCTCTAACACACAGGGGTCGGGGCAGCCCCAGCATTTT.

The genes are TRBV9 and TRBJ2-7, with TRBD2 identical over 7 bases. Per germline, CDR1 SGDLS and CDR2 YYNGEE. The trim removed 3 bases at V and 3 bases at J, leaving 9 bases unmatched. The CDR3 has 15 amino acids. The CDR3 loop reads CASSAAMGGIYEQYF. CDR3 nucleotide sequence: TGTGCCAGCAGCGCCGCCATGGGAGGGATCTACGAGCAGTACTTC.